The clone carrying this T cell receptor (beta chain) was seen many times. Time point in this sample: patch test 2, 6 weeks after DPC sensitization. Indicated treatment: therapeutic diphenylcyclopropenone sensitization with weekly scalp DPC. These data come from a study of human T cells and chemical hapten exposure. Background on the study: Patients were given diphenylcyclopropenone on the scalp weekly across the approximately 25-week study. Alopecia areata, totalis or universalis affected patients, mainly female. The variation in per-sample TCR yields arose mainly from small differences in pooled library volumes.

Each CDR3 protein gets one entry after TCRdb re-called the RACE reads with MiXCR. The repertoire holds nearly 85,000 distinct CDR3 sequences, with about 9.9% as singletons. The CDR3 is 13 residues long. V was clipped by 0 bases and J by 6 bases, with 6 bases between them. CDR1 is LGHNA and CDR2 is YNFKEQ in the germline V gene. This specimen consisted of whole blood, obtained in connection with sensitization to the hapten diphenylcyclopropenone (DPC). The chain uses TRBV4-2 and TRBJ1-5; D is unresolved. The sequence was obtained from a young man with alopecia areata. Some clones in this sample may be carry-over from other donors' samples. CDR3 amino acids: CASSQDWRQPQHF. The CDR3 bases are TGTGCCAGCAGCCAAGATTGGCGTCAGCCCCAGCATTTT.